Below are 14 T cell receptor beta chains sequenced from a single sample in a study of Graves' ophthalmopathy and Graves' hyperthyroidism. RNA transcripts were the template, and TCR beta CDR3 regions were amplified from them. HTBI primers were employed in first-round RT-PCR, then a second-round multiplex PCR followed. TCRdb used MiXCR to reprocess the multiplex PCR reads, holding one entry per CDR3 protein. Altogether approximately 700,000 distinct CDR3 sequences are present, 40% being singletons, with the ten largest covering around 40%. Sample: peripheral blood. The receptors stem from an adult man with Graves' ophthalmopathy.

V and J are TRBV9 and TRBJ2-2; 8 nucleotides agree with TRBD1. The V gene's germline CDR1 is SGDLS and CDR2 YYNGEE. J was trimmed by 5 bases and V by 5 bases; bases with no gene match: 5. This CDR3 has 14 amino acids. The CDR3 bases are TGTGCCAGCAGTCGGACAGGGAAGACCGGGGAGCTGTTTTTT. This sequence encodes CASSRTGKTGELFF.

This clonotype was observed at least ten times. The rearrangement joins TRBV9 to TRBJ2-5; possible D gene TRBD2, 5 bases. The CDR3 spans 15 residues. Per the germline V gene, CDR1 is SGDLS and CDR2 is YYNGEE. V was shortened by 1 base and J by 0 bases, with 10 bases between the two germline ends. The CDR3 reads CASSVTTSYQETQYF. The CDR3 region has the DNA TGTGCCAGCAGCGTAACCACTAGTTACCAAGAGACCCAGTACTTC.

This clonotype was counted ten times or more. DNA for the CDR3: TGTGCCAGCAGCTTAGACAGGTACACTGAAGCTTTCTTT. Translating it yields CASSLDRYTEAFF. The chain employs TRBV19 and TRBJ1-1; tentative D call: TRBD1 (6 bases). The CDR3 is 13 residues long. Looked up from germline, CDR1 is LNHDA and CDR2 is SQIVND (reference sequence). V lost 9 bases and J 3 bases, leaving 14 bases between the germline ends.

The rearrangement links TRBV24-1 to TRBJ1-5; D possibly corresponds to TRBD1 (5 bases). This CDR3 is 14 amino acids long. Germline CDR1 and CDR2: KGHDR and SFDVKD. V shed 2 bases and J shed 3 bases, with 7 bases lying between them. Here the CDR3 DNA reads TGTGCCACCAGTGATTGGGGGGACAATCAGCCCCAGCATTTT. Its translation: CATSDWGDNQPQHF.

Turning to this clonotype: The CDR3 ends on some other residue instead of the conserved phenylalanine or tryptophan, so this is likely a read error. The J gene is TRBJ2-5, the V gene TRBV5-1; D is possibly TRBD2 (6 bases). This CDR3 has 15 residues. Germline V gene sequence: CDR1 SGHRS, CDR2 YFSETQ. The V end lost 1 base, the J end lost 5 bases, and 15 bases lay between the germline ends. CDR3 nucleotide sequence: TGCGCCAGCAGCTTGACGGGAGCGGTGCGGGAGACCCAGTACCTC. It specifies CASSLTGAVRETQYL.

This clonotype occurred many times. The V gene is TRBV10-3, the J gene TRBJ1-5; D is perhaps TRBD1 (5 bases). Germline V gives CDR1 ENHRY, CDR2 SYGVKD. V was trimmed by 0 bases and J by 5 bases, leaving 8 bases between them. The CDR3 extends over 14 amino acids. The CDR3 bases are TGTGCCATCAGTGAGTCAGTGGGGGATCAGCCCCAGCATTTT. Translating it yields CAISESVGDQPQHF.

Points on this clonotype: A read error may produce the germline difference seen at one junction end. Here the CDR3 reads CATSDTTSGRYEQYF. The CDR3 nucleotides are TGTGCCACCAGTGATACGACTAGCGGGCGCTACGAGCAGTACTTC. The chain joins TRBV2 to TRBJ2-7, with 10 nucleotides matching TRBD2. The CDR3 spans 15 residues. Germline assignment: CDR1 SNHLY and CDR2 FYNNEI.

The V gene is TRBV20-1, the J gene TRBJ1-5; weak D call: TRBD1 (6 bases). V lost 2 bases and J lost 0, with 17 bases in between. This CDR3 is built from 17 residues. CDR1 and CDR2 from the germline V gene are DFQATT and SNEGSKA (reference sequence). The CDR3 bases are TGCAGTGCTAGAACTTTCGGACAGCCTTATAGCAATCAGCCCCAGCATTTT. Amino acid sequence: CSARTFGQPYSNQPQHF.

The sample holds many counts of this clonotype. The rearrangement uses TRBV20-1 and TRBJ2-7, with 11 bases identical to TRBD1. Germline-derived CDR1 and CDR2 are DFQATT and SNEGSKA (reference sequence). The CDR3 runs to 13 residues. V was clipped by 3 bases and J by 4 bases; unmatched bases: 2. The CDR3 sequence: CSARGTGGYEQYF. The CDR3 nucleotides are TGCAGTGCTAGGGGGACAGGGGGATACGAGCAGTACTTC.

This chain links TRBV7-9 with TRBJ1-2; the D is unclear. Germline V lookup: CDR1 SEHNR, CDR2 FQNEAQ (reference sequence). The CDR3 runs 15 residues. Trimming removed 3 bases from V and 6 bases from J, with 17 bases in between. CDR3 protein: CASSFKGLRGDGYTF. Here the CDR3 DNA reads TGTGCCAGCAGCTTCAAAGGACTGCGCGGTGATGGCTACACCTTC.

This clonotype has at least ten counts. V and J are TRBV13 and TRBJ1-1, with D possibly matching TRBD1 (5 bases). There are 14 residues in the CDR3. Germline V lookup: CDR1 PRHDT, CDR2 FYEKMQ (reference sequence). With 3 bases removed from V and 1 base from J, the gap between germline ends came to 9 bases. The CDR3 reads CASSLGRKNTEAFF. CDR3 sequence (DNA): TGTGCCAGCAGCTTGGGACGTAAGAACACTGAAGCTTTCTTT.

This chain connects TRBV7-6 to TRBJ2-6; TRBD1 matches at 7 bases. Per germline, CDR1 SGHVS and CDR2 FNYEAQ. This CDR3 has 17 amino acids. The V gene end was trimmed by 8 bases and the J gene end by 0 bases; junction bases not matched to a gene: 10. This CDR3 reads CASGQGDTYSGANVLTF. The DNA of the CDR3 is TGTGCCAGCGGGCAGGGGGACACCTACTCTGGGGCCAACGTCCTGACTTTC.

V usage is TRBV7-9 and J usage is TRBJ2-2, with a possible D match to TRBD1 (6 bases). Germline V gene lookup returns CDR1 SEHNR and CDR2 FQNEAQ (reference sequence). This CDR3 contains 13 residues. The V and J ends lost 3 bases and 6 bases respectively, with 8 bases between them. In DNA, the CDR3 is TGTGCCAGCAGCTTTAACAGGGCCGGGGAGCTGTTTTTT. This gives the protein CASSFNRAGELFF.

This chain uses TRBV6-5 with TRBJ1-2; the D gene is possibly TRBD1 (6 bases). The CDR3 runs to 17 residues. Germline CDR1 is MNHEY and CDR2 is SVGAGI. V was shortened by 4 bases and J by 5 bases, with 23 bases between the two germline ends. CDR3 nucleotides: TGTGCCAGCAGTTCGACCGGGGACAACAGGGCCGCATATGGCTACACCTTC. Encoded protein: CASSSTGDNRAAYGYTF.